These T cell receptor beta chains were read from a single sample in a study of blood T cell repertoires in COVID-19. This table comes from immunoSEQ multiplex PCR, and its TCRdb copy is limited to in-frame clones, with some not included. The table includes about 40,000 clones, roughly nine tenths detected once. Sequencing input: peripheral blood. The receptor set was obtained from a man between 65 and 85 years old with active COVID-19. CDR3s include the opening cysteine and the closing phenylalanine or tryptophan. The D gene is left open where the match is weak. Rows give clone size only sometimes, using once, few, many, or a class for an expanded clone.

.	TRBJ1-2	TRBV13	.	CASSLYGGSVTYTF	TGTGCCAGCAGCTTATACGGTGGTTCGGTTACCTACACCTTC
.	TRBJ2-1	TRBV7-9	.	CASSRGGINEQFF	TGTGCCAGCAGCAGGGGCGGGATCAATGAGCAGTTCTTC
.	TRBJ1-1	TRBV4-3	.	CASSQETGNTEAFF	TGCGCCAGCAGCCAAGAAACGGGGAACACTGAAGCTTTCTTT
.	TRBJ2-1	TRBV28	.	CASSLSRTASYNEQFF	TGTGCCAGCAGTTTATCCAGGACAGCCTCCTACAATGAGCAGTTCTTC
.	TRBJ1-1	TRBV30	.	CAWSPDIPNTEAFF	TGTGCCTGGAGTCCGGACATCCCGAACACTGAAGCTTTCTTT
.	TRBJ1-2	TRBV9	TRBD1	CASSVGGTARYGYTF	TGTGCCAGCAGCGTAGGGGGGACAGCCAGGTATGGCTACACCTTC
.	TRBJ1-5	TRBV2	.	CASSTDRNQPQHF	TGTGCCAGCAGCACCGACAGAAATCAGCCCCAGCATTTT
.	TRBJ2-3	TRBV11-2	TRBD2	CASIHSGLAGFDTQYF	TGTGCCAGCATCCACTCGGGGCTAGCGGGGTTCGATACGCAGTATTTT
.	TRBJ1-1	TRBV29-1	TRBD1	CSVEDGTGVWTEAFF	TGCAGCGTTGAAGATGGGACAGGGGTATGGACTGAAGCTTTCTTT
.	TRBJ2-7	TRBV18	.	CASAGQYEQYF	TGTGCCAGCGCCGGACAGTACGAGCAGTACTTC
medium-sized	TRBJ1-1	TRBV28	TRBD1	CASSPTGTGAEAFF	TGTGCCAGCAGTCCCACCGGGACAGGGGCTGAAGCTTTCTTT
.	TRBJ2-3	TRBV19	.	CASSTPSGGTDTQYF	TGTGCCAGTAGTACCCCCAGCGGTGGCACAGATACGCAGTATTTT
.	TRBJ1-1	TRBV7-9	.	CASSPLDRGGGEAFF	TGTGCCAGCAGCCCCCTAGATCGGGGGGGAGGTGAAGCTTTCTTT
.	TRBJ1-2	TRBV3-1/TRBV3-2	.	CASSQTEGNYGYTF	TGTGCCAGCAGCCAGACGGAGGGCAACTATGGCTACACCTTC
.	TRBJ2-3	TRBV19	.	CASSIFGGGGTDTQYF	TGTGCCAGTAGTATTTTCGGGGGAGGAGGTACAGATACGCAGTATTTT